Shown below are 10 T cell receptor beta chains from a single sample sequenced in a study of cytomegalovirus exposure and HLA in healthy donors. The PCR ran on 60 Vbeta and 13 Jbeta primers. Clones were sequenced by immunoSEQ multiplex PCR, and TCRdb holds only the in-frame ones, with some missing. The sample lists around 120,000 clones; around 85% were seen once. The source material was PBMCs. The receptors were sampled from a boy aged 5-17 years in good health and CMV-seronegative.

The CDR3, as DNA: TGCAGTGCTGCGGACAGGGGAGCTTTCTTT. Its protein is CSAADRGAFF. The chain combines TRBV20-1 with TRBJ1-1, with 9 bases identical to TRBD1. There are 10 residues in the CDR3. The ends lost 5 bases at V and 10 bases at J; junction bases unmatched: 2. Germline V gene sequence: CDR1 DFQATT, CDR2 SNEGSKA (reference sequence).

The chain links TRBV19 to TRBJ1-5, with a tentative D call TRBD1 (5 bases). Per germline, CDR1 LNHDA and CDR2 SQIVND (reference sequence). The CDR3 consists of 14 residues. The V end was cut by 4 bases, the J end by 2 bases, with 9 bases between. This CDR3 reads CASSKGRGNQPQHF. CDR3 DNA sequence: TGTGCCAGTAGTAAAGGCAGGGGCAATCAGCCCCAGCATTTT.

The chain carries TRBV7-9 and TRBJ2-5, with D possibly TRBD1 on 5 matching bases. Trimming took off 2 bases at V and 2 bases at J, with 9 bases between the two ends. Per germline, CDR1 SEHNR and CDR2 FQNEAQ (reference sequence). This CDR3 region has 14 residues. CDR3: CASSLLDRQETQYF. Here the CDR3 DNA reads TGTGCCAGCAGCTTACTAGACAGACAAGAGACCCAGTACTTC.

This clone was recorded only once. V usage is TRBV4-1 and J usage is TRBJ2-7, with a weak D call TRBD2 (7 bases). Between the trimmed V and J ends, which lost 0 bases and 5 bases, there was a span of 17 bases. This CDR3 is built from 16 residues. Germline lookup yields CDR1 MGHRA and CDR2 YSYEKL. The CDR3 DNA follows: TGCGCCAGCAGCCAAGATCCGGCAGGGAGGGGGAACGAGCAGTACTTC. This sequence encodes CASSQDPAGRGNEQYF.

J is TRBJ2-2 and V is TRBV6-5, with unresolved D. Trimming left V 7 bases short and J 4 bases short, with 16 bases between. This CDR3 region has 15 residues. CDR1 is MNHEY, CDR2 SVGAGI, per germline. The chain's CDR3 is CASKISGVSTGELFF. For the CDR3, the DNA is TGTGCCAGCAAAATTAGTGGTGTCTCCACCGGGGAGCTGTTTTTT.

The chain has TRBV7-9 and TRBJ2-2; no reliable D call. Trimming left V 5 bases short and J 4 bases short, with 5 bases between. Germline V gives CDR1 SEHNR, CDR2 FQNEAQ (reference sequence). This CDR3 region has 12 residues. CDR3 DNA sequence: TGTGCCAGCAGCGCGGCCACCGGGGAGCTGTTTTTT. It is translated as CASSAATGELFF.

The genes are TRBV7-9 and TRBJ1-1; unclear D gene. The CDR3 contains 12 residues. The V and J ends lost 5 bases and 0 bases respectively, with 4 bases between them. Germline CDR1 reads SEHNR; CDR2 reads FQNEAQ (reference sequence). CDR3 sequence: CASSPVNTEAFF. For the CDR3, the DNA is TGTGCCAGCAGCCCCGTGAACACTGAAGCTTTCTTT.

V is TRBV28 and J is TRBJ2-7; D not resolved. Per the germline V gene, CDR1 is MDHEN and CDR2 is SYDVKM. With 2 bases removed from V and 5 bases from J, the gap between germline ends came to 10 bases. The CDR3 is 13 amino acids. CDR3 region: CASSLGRRHEQYF. Written as DNA, the CDR3 is TGTGCCAGCAGTTTAGGTAGGCGGCACGAGCAGTACTTC.

This clone occurred a few times. The chain carries TRBV6-1 and TRBJ1-4, with D tentatively TRBD1 (6 bases). The length of the CDR3 is 15 residues. Germline loops: CDR1 MNHNS, CDR2 SASEGT. V lost 6 bases and J 3 bases, leaving 14 bases between the germline ends. CDR3 region: CASRLQGASNEKLFF. CDR3 bases: TGTGCCAGCAGATTACAGGGTGCGTCTAATGAAAAACTGTTTTTT.

The chain couples TRBV4-1 to TRBJ1-1, with 8 positions matching TRBD1. Trimming removed 5 bases from V and 5 bases from J; junction bases left unmatched: 10. This CDR3 spans 15 amino acids. Germline V CDR1 and CDR2: MGHRA, YSYEKL. CDR3 DNA sequence: TGCGCCAGCAGCGAAGGCGGTACAGGGGGAACTGAAGCTTTCTTT. This codes for CASSEGGTGGTEAFF.